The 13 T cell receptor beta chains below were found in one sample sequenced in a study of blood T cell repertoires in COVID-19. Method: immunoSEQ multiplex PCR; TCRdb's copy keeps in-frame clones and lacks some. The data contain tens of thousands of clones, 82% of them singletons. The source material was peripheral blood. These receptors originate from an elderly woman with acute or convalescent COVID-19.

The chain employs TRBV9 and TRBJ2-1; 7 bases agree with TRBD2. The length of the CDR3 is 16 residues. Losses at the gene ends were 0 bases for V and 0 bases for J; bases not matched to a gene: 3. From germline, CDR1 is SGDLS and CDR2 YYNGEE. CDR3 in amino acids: CASSVGGGSSYNEQFF. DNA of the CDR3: TGTGCCAGCAGCGTAGGAGGCGGGAGCTCCTACAATGAGCAGTTCTTC.

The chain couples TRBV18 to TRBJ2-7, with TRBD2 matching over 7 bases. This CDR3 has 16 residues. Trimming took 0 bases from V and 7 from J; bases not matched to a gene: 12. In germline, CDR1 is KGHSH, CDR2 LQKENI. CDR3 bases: TGTGCCAGCTCACCACCCCCCGGGGGGTCCCGGGGGGAGCAGTACTTC. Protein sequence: CASSPPPGGSRGEQYF.

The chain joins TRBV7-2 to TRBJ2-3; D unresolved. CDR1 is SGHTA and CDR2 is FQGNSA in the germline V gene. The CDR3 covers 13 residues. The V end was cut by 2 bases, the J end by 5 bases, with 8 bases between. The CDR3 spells CASSLSRLDTQYF. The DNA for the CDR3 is TGTGCCAGCAGCTTATCCAGGTTAGATACGCAGTATTTT.

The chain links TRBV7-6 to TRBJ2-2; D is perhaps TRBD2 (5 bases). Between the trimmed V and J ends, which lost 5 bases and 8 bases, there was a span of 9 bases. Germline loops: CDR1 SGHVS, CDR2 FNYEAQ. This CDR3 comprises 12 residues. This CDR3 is CASSGGWGELFF. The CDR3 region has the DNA TGTGCCAGCAGCGGAGGTTGGGGGGAGCTGTTTTTT.

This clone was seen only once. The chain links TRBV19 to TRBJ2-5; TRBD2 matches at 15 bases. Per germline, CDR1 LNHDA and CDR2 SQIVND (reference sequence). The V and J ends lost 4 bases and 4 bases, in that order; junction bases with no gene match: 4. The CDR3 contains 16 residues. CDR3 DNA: TGTGCCAGTAGTAGAGGGACTAGCGGGAGGTCAGAGACCCAGTACTTC. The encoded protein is CASSRGTSGRSETQYF.

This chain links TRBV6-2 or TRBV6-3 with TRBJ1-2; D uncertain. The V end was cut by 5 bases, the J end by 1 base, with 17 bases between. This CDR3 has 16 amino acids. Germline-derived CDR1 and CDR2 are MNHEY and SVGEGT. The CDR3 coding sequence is TGTGCCAGCAGTCCCCGTTTAGGGAGACTTAACTATGGCTACACCTTC. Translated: CASSPRLGRLNYGYTF.

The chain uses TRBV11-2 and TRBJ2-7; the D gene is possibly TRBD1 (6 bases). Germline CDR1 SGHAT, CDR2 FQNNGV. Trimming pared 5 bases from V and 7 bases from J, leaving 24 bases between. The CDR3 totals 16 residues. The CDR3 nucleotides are TGTGCCAGCAGCCGACTGGACAGCCCCTTTTTTGGAGAGCAGTACTTC. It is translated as CASSRLDSPFFGEQYF.

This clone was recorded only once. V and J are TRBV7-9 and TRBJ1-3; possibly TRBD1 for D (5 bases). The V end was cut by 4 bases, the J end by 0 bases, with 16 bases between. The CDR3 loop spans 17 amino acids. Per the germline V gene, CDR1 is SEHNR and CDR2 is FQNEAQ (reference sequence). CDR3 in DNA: TGTGCCAGCAGCTCCCCGGCGGGGGGTACCTCTGGAAACACCATATATTTT. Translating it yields CASSSPAGGTSGNTIYF.

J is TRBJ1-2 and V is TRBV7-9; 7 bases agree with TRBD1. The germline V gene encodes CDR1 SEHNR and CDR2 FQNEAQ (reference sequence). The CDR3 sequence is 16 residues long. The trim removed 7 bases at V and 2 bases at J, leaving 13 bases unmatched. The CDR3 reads CASTPRSGQRNYGYTF. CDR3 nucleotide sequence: TGTGCCAGCACTCCTAGGTCGGGACAGAGAAACTATGGCTACACCTTC.

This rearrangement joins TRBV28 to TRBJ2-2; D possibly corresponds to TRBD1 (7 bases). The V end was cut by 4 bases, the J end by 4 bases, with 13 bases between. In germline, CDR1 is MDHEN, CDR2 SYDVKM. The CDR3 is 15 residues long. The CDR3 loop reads CASSYRQGGTGELFF. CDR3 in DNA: TGTGCCAGCAGTTATAGACAGGGAGGCACCGGGGAGCTGTTTTTT.

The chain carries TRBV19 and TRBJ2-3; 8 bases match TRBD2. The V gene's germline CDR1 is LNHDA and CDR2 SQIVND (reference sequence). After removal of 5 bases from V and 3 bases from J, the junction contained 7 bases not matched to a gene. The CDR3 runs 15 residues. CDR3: CASSFGGLATDTQYF. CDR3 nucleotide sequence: TGTGCCAGTAGTTTCGGTGGACTAGCAACAGATACGCAGTATTTT.

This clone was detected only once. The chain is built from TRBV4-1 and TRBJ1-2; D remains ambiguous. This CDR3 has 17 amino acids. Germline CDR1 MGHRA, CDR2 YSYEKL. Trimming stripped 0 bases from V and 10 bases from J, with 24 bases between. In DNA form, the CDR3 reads TGCGCCAGCAGCCAAGATCTCCCCCTGGGCGTCCAGATGTCCTACACCTTC. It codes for CASSQDLPLGVQMSYTF.

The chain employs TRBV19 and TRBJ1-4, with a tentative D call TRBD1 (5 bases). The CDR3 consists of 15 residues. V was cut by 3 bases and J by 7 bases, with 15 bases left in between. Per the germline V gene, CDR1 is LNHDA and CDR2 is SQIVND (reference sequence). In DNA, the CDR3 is TGTGCCAGTAGTATTGCGGGGGTGAGAGGTGAAAAACTGTTTTTT. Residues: CASSIAGVRGEKLFF.